This T cell receptor beta chain was sequenced during a study of blood T cell repertoires in COVID-19. Study as a whole: Collection of acute and convalescent COVID-19 samples took place in the United States, Italy and Spain. The analysed material was cDNA or gDNA that came from T cells, B-cell-depleted T cells, or PBMCs.

Here immunoSEQ multiplex PCR was the method, and the copy in TCRdb shows in-frame clones only, minus some. The repertoire has approximately 500,000 clones, around 90% of them found once; the top ten carry 7.5% to 9.5%. The Seattle site enrolled patients during active infection and followed them longitudinally. CDR1 is SGHRS and CDR2 is YFSETQ in the germline V gene. The CDR3 loop spans 14 amino acids. With 4 bases removed from V and 3 bases from J, the gap between germline ends came to 12 bases. The sequenced sample consisted of peripheral blood. The sequence was obtained from a woman between 45 and 65 years old with COVID-19, enrolled during active disease. The V call is TRBV5-1, the J call TRBJ2-3, with a weak D call TRBD1 (8 bases). In DNA form, the CDR3 reads TGCGCCAGCAGCACACAGGGGGGGACAGATACGCAGTATTTT. It translates to CASSTQGGTDTQYF.